This T cell receptor beta chain was recovered during a study of cytomegalovirus exposure and HLA in healthy donors. This CDR3 is built from 16 residues. The ends lost 6 bases at V and 3 bases at J; junction bases unmatched: 7. Germline V gene lookup returns CDR1 KGHSH and CDR2 LQKENI. The study ran its PCR with 60 Vbeta and 13 Jbeta primers. Data came from immunoSEQ multiplex PCR; TCRdb stores just in-frame clones and leaves some out. The repertoire has approximately 150,000 clones, 80% to 90% of them found once; the top ten carry about 2.7%. The J gene is TRBJ2-1, the V gene TRBV18, with 11 bases that match TRBD2. This sequence originates from a man younger than 40 in good health and CMV-seropositive. The material sequenced was PBMCs. In DNA form, the CDR3 reads TGTGCCAGCTCCCCTCTAGCGGGAGGTAACTACAATGAGCAGTTCTTC. The encoded protein is CASSPLAGGNYNEQFF.